Listed below are T cell receptor beta chains from one sample, sequenced in a study of blood T cell repertoires in COVID-19. Profiled with immunoSEQ multiplex PCR; TCRdb holds only in-frame clones, not every one. The sample shows tens of thousands of clones, about 90% of them seen only once. The sequenced sample consisted of peripheral blood. Receptors were obtained from a man between 65 and 79 years old with active COVID-19. The CDR3 runs from the conserved cysteine through the conserved F or W. D genes are given only for firm matches. Size values are once, few and many counts, or a class for expanded clones, and some rows have none.

j_call	v_call	d_call	clone_size	cdr3_aa	cdr3_nt
TRBJ2-3	TRBV4-2	NA	NA	CASSQEWAGDTDTQYF	TGTGCCAGCAGCCAAGAATGGGCTGGTGACACAGATACGCAGTATTTT
TRBJ2-6	TRBV29-1	NA	once	CSVTGDGANVLTF	TGCAGCGTCACGGGGGATGGGGCCAACGTCCTGACTTTC
TRBJ2-1	TRBV10-3	NA	once	CAISGGAGDEQFF	TGTGCCATCAGTGGGGGCGCAGGGGATGAGCAGTTCTTC
TRBJ2-5	TRBV5-4	NA	NA	CASSLEGGRQETQYF	TGTGCCAGCAGCTTGGAGGGGGGGCGCCAAGAGACCCAGTACTTC
TRBJ2-5	TRBV7-3	TRBD2	NA	CASSYQAGEETQYF	TGTGCCAGCAGTTATCAAGCGGGGGAGGAGACCCAGTACTTC
TRBJ1-5	TRBV6-1	NA	NA	CASSEYSGRSNQPQHF	TGTGCCAGCAGTGAATACTCTGGTCGTAGCAATCAGCCCCAGCATTTT
TRBJ2-3	TRBV15	NA	NA	CATSRDRTGTDTQYF	TGTGCCACCAGCAGAGATAGGACAGGCACAGATACGCAGTATTTT
TRBJ2-3	TRBV4-1	NA	NA	CASRPTVADTQYF	TGCGCCAGCAGACCAACGGTGGCAGATACGCAGTATTTT
TRBJ1-5	TRBV5-8	TRBD1	NA	CASSRDRVSQPQHF	TGTGCCAGCAGCCGGGACAGGGTGTCTCAGCCCCAGCATTTT
TRBJ2-5	TRBV29-1	TRBD2	NA	CSVILAGSLETQYF	TGCAGCGTTATACTAGCGGGGTCCTTAGAGACCCAGTACTTC
TRBJ2-6	TRBV18	TRBD1	NA	CASTKDRYISGANVLTF	TGTGCCAGCACAAAGGACAGGTATATCTCTGGGGCCAACGTCCTGACTTTC
TRBJ1-5	TRBV19	TRBD1	NA	CASSIGLGTGEKQPQHF	TGTGCCAGTAGTATCGGATTAGGGACAGGGGAAAAACAGCCCCAGCATTTT
TRBJ1-1	TRBV6-2/TRBV6-3	NA	NA	CASRPTGKGEAFF	TGTGCCAGCAGGCCTACAGGGAAGGGTGAAGCTTTCTTT
TRBJ1-2	TRBV3-1/TRBV3-2	NA	NA	CASSHQHAQGVNGYTF	TGTGCCAGCAGCCATCAGCATGCACAGGGCGTTAATGGCTACACCTTC
TRBJ2-1	TRBV7-8	NA	once	CASSPTFGGGRNEQFF	TGTGCCAGCAGCCCGACCTTTGGGGGGGGCCGGAATGAGCAGTTCTTC
TRBJ2-1	TRBV6-2/TRBV6-3	TRBD2	NA	CASSRVSGGGSYNEQFF	TGTGCCAGCAGCCGCGTGAGCGGGGGTGGCTCCTACAATGAGCAGTTCTTC
TRBJ2-7	TRBV11-1	NA	NA	CASSEGTGPIPYEQYF	TGTGCCAGCAGCGAAGGCACAGGGCCCATCCCCTACGAGCAGTACTTC
TRBJ2-7	TRBV19	NA	once	CASSMVDSYEQYF	TGTGCCAGTAGTATGGTAGACTCCTACGAGCAGTACTTC
TRBJ1-1	TRBV5-6	NA	once	CASSLGLQGGTEAFF	TGTGCCAGCAGCTTGGGGTTACAGGGAGGGACTGAAGCTTTCTTT
TRBJ1-1	TRBV5-8	NA	NA	CASRYTELRAFF	TGTGCCAGCAGATACACGGAGCTTCGAGCTTTCTTT
TRBJ2-3	TRBV29-1	TRBD2	NA	CSVETYGGGTDTQYF	TGCAGCGTTGAAACTTACGGGGGGGGCACAGATACGCAGTATTTT
TRBJ1-6	TRBV3-1/TRBV3-2	TRBD1	once	CASRQLGTVGNSPLHF	TGTGCCAGCAGACAACTCGGGACAGTAGGAAATTCACCCCTCCACTTT
TRBJ2-7	TRBV18	TRBD1	NA	CASSPGAGTEDEQYF	TGTGCCAGCTCACCGGGAGCTGGGACAGAGGACGAGCAGTACTTC
TRBJ1-5	TRBV19	TRBD1	NA	CASMGQGARSNQPQHF	TGTGCCAGTATGGGTCAGGGGGCGCGTAGCAATCAGCCCCAGCATTTT
TRBJ2-7	TRBV3-1/TRBV3-2	NA	NA	CASSQDASGRNEQYF	TGTGCCAGCAGCCAAGATGCATCAGGGCGGAACGAGCAGTACTTC
TRBJ2-5	TRBV5-1	NA	NA	CASSLVLSQETQYF	TGCGCCAGCAGCTTGGTCCTGAGCCAAGAGACCCAGTACTTC